This TCR beta chain was retrieved from a study of T cell responses to AZD1222 COVID-19 vaccine. Study-wide results and caveats: Females made up more of the donors, who were largely white British, and clonal diversity may have come out too low.

The CDR3 is 16 residues long. Deletions cut 3 bases from V and 3 bases from J, with 16 bases between. The V gene's germline CDR1 is MGHRA and CDR2 YSYEKL. To note about this clone: No antigen is known for it.

Only in-frame clones appear in the TCRdb table, and some are missing; sequencing was by immunoSEQ multiplex PCR. Altogether 75,000 to 100,000 clones are present, 86% being singletons, with the ten largest covering approximately 6.8%. This receptor was identified in an adult in good health. The rearrangement links TRBV4-1 to TRBJ2-3; either TRBD1 or TRBD2 may fit D (5 bases each). Material: peripheral blood, obtained on day 0 of AZD1222 vaccination. The CDR3 loop reads CASSHPRGTLTDTQYF. The DNA for the CDR3 is TGCGCCAGCAGCCACCCCCGGGGCACTCTGACAGATACGCAGTATTTT.